A selection of T cell receptor beta chains follows, all from one sample in a study of T cells after yellow fever vaccination. TCRdb passed the 5' RACE reads through MiXCR, listing each CDR3 protein once. Of 600,000 to 750,000 distinct CDR3 sequences listed, approximately 13% are singletons. This specimen was PBMCs, taken on the day of the yellow fever booster vaccination. These receptors were obtained from a man younger than 45 who received the YFV17D yellow fever vaccine. CDR3s include the opening cysteine and the closing phenylalanine or tryptophan. Each record gives: clone size, V gene, J gene, CDR3 protein. Clone size is shown for a subset of rows, as once, few, many or a class of expanded clone.

NA	TRBV24-1	TRBJ2-5	CATSETDGRETQYF
few	TRBV20-1	TRBJ1-4	CSATQGAGTNEKLFF
few	TRBV7-9	TRBJ2-1	CASSSQGTTSYNEQFF
many	TRBV5-1	TRBJ2-6	CASSLERQTDNVLTF
NA	TRBV6-1	TRBJ2-1	CASSGGRGGLGAFNEQFF
few	TRBV6-2/TRBV6-3	TRBJ2-1	CASSPLGEHYNEQFF
NA	TRBV12-3/TRBV12-4	TRBJ2-3	CASSWTAGGPDTQYF
NA	TRBV12-3/TRBV12-4	TRBJ2-7	CASIYGGPSYEQYF
NA	TRBV2	TRBJ1-2	CASSFAGGSYGYTF
few	TRBV6-2/TRBV6-3	TRBJ2-1	CASSYSGTSRSYEQFF
NA	TRBV6-5	TRBJ1-2	CASSYGGTARGYTF
few	TRBV5-1	TRBJ2-1	CASSDRVGYNEQFF
many	TRBV12-3/TRBV12-4	TRBJ2-1	CASSLESYGDNEQFF
NA	TRBV20-1	TRBJ2-1	CSAPRQGAGEQFF
NA	TRBV27	TRBJ2-7	CASSLSVTSVSYEQYF
few	TRBV3-1	TRBJ2-1	CASSQGSGGGYNEQFF
NA	TRBV7-2	TRBJ2-1	CASRQGTGAYNEQFF
few	TRBV24-1	TRBJ2-3	CATSETGGRTDTQYF
NA	TRBV30	TRBJ2-3	CAWRLVATDTQYF
few	TRBV3-1	TRBJ1-3	CASSQGQISGNTIYF
few	TRBV9	TRBJ2-3	CASSVAVSSSDTQYF
NA	TRBV7-7	TRBJ2-1	CASSRQGLGTEQFF
many	TRBV4-2	TRBJ1-1	CASSQAMATEAFF